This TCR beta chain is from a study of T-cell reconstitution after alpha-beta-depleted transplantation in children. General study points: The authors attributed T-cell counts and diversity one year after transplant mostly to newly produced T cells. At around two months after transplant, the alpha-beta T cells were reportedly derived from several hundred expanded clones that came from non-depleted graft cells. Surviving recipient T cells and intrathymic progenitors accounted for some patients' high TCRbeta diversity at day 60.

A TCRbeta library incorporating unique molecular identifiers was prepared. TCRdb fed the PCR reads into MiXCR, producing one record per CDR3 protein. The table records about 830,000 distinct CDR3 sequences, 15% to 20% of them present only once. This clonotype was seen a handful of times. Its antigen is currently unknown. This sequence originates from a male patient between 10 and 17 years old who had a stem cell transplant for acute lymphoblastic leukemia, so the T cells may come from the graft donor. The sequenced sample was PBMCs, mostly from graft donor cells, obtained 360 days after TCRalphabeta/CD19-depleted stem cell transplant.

The CDR3 is CASSESLGRAYEQYF. DNA of the CDR3: TGTGCCAGCAGTGAATCCCTCGGGAGAGCTTACGAGCAGTACTTC. The gene calls are TRBV6-1 and TRBJ2-7; the D gene is possibly TRBD2 (6 bases). The CDR3 has 15 residues. V was cut by 2 bases and J by 4 bases, with 15 bases left in between. CDR1 is MNHNS, CDR2 SASEGT, per germline.